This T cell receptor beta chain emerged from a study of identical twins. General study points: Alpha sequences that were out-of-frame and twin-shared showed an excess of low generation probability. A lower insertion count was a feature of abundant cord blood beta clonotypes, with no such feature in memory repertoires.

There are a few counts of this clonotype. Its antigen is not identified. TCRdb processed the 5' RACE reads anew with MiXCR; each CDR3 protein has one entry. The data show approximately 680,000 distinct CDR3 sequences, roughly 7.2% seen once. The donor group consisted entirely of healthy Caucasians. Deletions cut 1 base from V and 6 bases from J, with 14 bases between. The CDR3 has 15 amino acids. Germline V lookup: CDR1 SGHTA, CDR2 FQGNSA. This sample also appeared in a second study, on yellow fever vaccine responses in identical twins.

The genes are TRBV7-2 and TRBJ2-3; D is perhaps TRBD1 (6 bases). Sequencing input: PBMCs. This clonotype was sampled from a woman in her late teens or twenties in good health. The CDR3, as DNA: TGTGCCAGCAGCTTAGAGGGGGTGCCTCGGGATACGCAGTATTTT. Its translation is CASSLEGVPRDTQYF.